This T cell receptor (beta chain) was found in a study of blood T cell repertoires in COVID-19. On the study more broadly: There were acute and convalescent COVID-19 samples, and they came from the United States, Italy and Spain. The analysed material was cDNA or gDNA that came from T cells, B-cell-depleted T cells, or PBMCs.

The Seattle patients joined while their infection was active and were tracked longitudinally afterward. Authors' methods: Cell counts per sample came from amplifying reference gene primers. Clones were sequenced by immunoSEQ multiplex PCR, and TCRdb holds only the in-frame ones, with some missing. D and trimming were read from the DNA, whereas the V and J calls and clone size are those reported in that table. The data show roughly 410,000 clones, 89% seen once. This TCR came from a woman between 40 and 50 years old with COVID-19, enrolled during active disease. The sample comprised peripheral blood.

CDR3 coding DNA: TGTGCCAGCAGTCCGAGCCCCGGGACAGGGTGGCAAGGTGGCTACACCTTC. This codes for CASSPSPGTGWQGGYTF. This chain connects TRBV27 to TRBJ1-2; the match to TRBD1 covers 9 bases. The CDR3 has 17 amino acids. The germline CDR1 and CDR2 sequences are MNHEY and SMNVEV (reference sequence). V lost 5 bases to trimming and J lost 7 bases; unmatched junction nucleotides: 17.